The 26 T cell receptor beta chains in this list originate from one sample, sequenced in a study of immune evolution from preneoplasia to lung adenocarcinoma. Libraries were prepared by immunoSEQ multiplex PCR; TCRdb keeps only in-frame clonotypes and omits some of them. Of about 2,500 clones listed, about 86% are singletons. Sequenced: FFPE invasive lung adenocarcinoma tissue. All receptors come from a person in their 70s with invasive lung adenocarcinoma.

This sequence joins TRBV5-1 and TRBJ2-3; TRBD1 aligns across 7 bases. This CDR3 has 12 amino acids. Germline V gives CDR1 SGHRS, CDR2 YFSETQ. V gave up 6 bases and J gave up 7 bases; unmatched junction bases: 5. The CDR3 loop is CASKGTEYTQYF. The CDR3 DNA sequence: TGCGCCAGCAAGGGGACAGAGTATACGCAGTATTTT.

This chain uses TRBV7-8 with TRBJ2-7; TRBD1 is a possible D gene (5 bases). The germline V gene has CDR1 SGHVS and CDR2 FQNEAQ. Between the trimmed V and J ends, which lost 5 bases and 0 bases, there was a span of 11 bases. This CDR3 comprises 14 residues. Here the CDR3 reads CASSPRQSSYEQYF. CDR3 nucleotides: TGTGCCAGCAGCCCCCGACAGTCCTCCTACGAGCAGTACTTC. Drawing the rest from reference TRBV7-8 and TRBJ2-7, the complete variable domain is GAGVSQSPRYKVAKRGQDVALRCDPISGHVSLFWYQQALGQGPEFLTYFQNEAQLDKSGLPSDRFFAERPEGSVSTLKIQRTQQEDSAVYLCASSPRQSSYEQYFGPGTRLTVT.

This clone has only one observation. V gene TRBV30 combines with J gene TRBJ2-7; no clear D. V shed 0 bases and J shed 6 bases, with 9 bases lying between them. The CDR3 runs to 12 residues. Per germline, CDR1 GTSNPN and CDR2 SVGIG (reference sequence). This CDR3 reads CAWSVRTLEQYF. In DNA form, the CDR3 reads TGTGCCTGGAGTGTAAGGACCCTCGAGCAGTACTTC.

In this sample, this clone turned up once. This sequence joins TRBV7-6 and TRBJ2-1, with 8 bases lining up with TRBD1. V dropped 4 bases and J dropped 10; count of bases not matched to a gene: 3. The CDR3 covers 12 residues. Per the germline V gene, CDR1 is SGHVS and CDR2 is FNYEAQ. The CDR3 reads CASSYRGDEQFF. As DNA, the CDR3 is TGTGCCAGCAGCTACAGGGGGGACGAGCAGTTCTTC.

The chain employs TRBV6-1 and TRBJ2-3; TRBD1 is a possible D gene (5 bases). Looked up from germline, CDR1 is MNHNS and CDR2 is SASEGT. The CDR3 consists of 13 residues. Trimming took 7 bases from V and 4 from J, leaving 12 bases between them. The CDR3 reads CASTRQSPDTQYF. The CDR3 coding sequence is TGTGCCAGCACCCGACAGTCGCCAGATACGCAGTATTTT.

The rearrangement links TRBV11-3 to TRBJ2-7; 13 bases line up with TRBD2. Germline CDR1 and CDR2: SGHNT and YENEEA. The ends lost 3 bases at V and 4 bases at J; junction bases unmatched: 3. The length of the CDR3 is 15 residues. CDR3 sequence: CASSFGTSGTYEQYF. The CDR3 DNA follows: TGTGCCAGCAGCTTCGGGACTAGCGGGACGTACGAGCAGTACTTC. Combining the CDR3 with reference TRBV11-3 and TRBJ2-7 gives the whole variable domain EAGVVQSPRYKIIEKKQPVAFWCNPISGHNTLYWYLQNLGQGPELLIRYENEEAVDDSQLPKDRFSAERLKGVDSTLKIQPAELGDSAVYLCASSFGTSGTYEQYFGPGTRLTVT.

In the case of this clone: At one boundary the junction diverges from the germline segment, which might be a read error. The chain combines TRBV7-9 with TRBJ2-1; 8 bases are a match to TRBD1. Germline-derived CDR1 and CDR2 are SEHNR and FQNEAQ (reference sequence). This CDR3 is 14 amino acids long. CDR3 protein: CVSRPGQGRNEQFF. The CDR3 DNA follows: TGTGTCAGCAGACCCGGACAGGGCCGCAATGAGCAGTTCTTC.

The chain links TRBV12-5 to TRBJ2-5; D might be TRBD1 (5 bases). The V and J ends lost 6 bases and 7 bases respectively, with 18 bases between them. The CDR3 loop spans 14 amino acids. Germline V CDR1 and CDR2: LGHNT, FRNRAP. CDR3 DNA: TGTGCTAGTGGGATAGGGTTAGGGGTGTTGACCCAGTACTTC. Residues: CASGIGLGVLTQYF. The entire variable domain, with the rest obtained from reference TRBV12-5 and TRBJ2-5, is as follows: DARVTQTPRHKVTEMGQEVTMRCQPILGHNTVFWYRQTMMQGLELLAYFRNRAPLDDSGMPKDRFSAEMPDATLATLKIQPSEPRDSAVYFCASGIGLGVLTQYFGPGTRLLVL.

The V call is TRBV5-1, the J call TRBJ2-7; TRBD2 aligns across 8 bases. Germline V gene lookup returns CDR1 SGHRS and CDR2 YFSETQ. Trimming took 0 bases from V and 2 from J; bases not matched to a gene: 1. The CDR3 runs to 14 residues. Written as DNA, the CDR3 is TGCGCCAGCAGCTTGGCGGGAGGGCCCTACGAGCAGTACTTC. Its translation is CASSLAGGPYEQYF.

This clone was picked up one time. The chain joins TRBV28 to TRBJ2-7; TRBD1 matches at 9 bases. V lost 3 bases to trimming and J lost 5 bases; unmatched junction nucleotides: 8. CDR1 is MDHEN, CDR2 SYDVKM, per germline. This CDR3 spans 15 amino acids. The CDR3 coding sequence is TGTGCCAGCAGTTTTACAGGGGGCTATATGGACGAGCAGTACTTC. Translation: CASSFTGGYMDEQYF.

J is TRBJ2-3 and V is TRBV5-4, with D perhaps matching TRBD2 (5 bases). Germline V lookup: CDR1 SGHNT, CDR2 YYREEE (reference sequence). The CDR3 totals 14 residues. Trimming left V 4 bases short and J 3 bases short, with 12 bases between. CDR3 nucleotide sequence: TGTGCCAGCAGCCGAGGGCAGATGACAGATACGCAGTATTTT. Protein: CASSRGQMTDTQYF.

This clone was seen once. One end of the junction fails to match germline, which may point to a read error. This CDR3 reads CASSLGGDYGWAF. In DNA, the CDR3 is TGTGCCAGCAGTTTGGGGGGTGATTATGGCTGGGCCTTC. The chain links TRBV27 to TRBJ1-2; maybe TRBD1 (5 bases). Germline V gene lookup returns CDR1 MNHEY and CDR2 SMNVEV (reference sequence). CDR3 length equals 13 residues.

The V and J genes are TRBV11-2 and TRBJ2-7; either TRBD1 or TRBD2 may fit D (5 bases each). The CDR3 is 15 residues long. V shed 1 base and J shed 2 bases, with 12 bases lying between them. Germline CDR1 is SGHAT and CDR2 is FQNNGV. This CDR3 is CASSLAPGPAYEQYF. DNA of the CDR3: TGTGCCAGCAGCTTAGCCCCGGGACCGGCCTACGAGCAGTACTTC.

In the case of this clone: Other DNA sequences in the sample encode the same CDR3. The rearrangement joins TRBV11-3 to TRBJ2-3; TRBD1 aligns across 8 bases. CDR3 size: 15 residues. Germline CDR1 and CDR2: SGHNT and YENEEA. The V gene end was trimmed by 5 bases and the J gene end by 0 bases; junction bases not matched to a gene: 4. The DNA of the CDR3 is TGTGCCAGCAGCCCCAGGACAGGGAGCACAGATACGCAGTATTTT. As protein: CASSPRTGSTDTQYF. The full variable domain, in which reference TRBV11-3 and TRBJ2-3 provide the parts outside the CDR3, is EAGVVQSPRYKIIEKKQPVAFWCNPISGHNTLYWYLQNLGQGPELLIRYENEEAVDDSQLPKDRFSAERLKGVDSTLKIQPAELGDSAVYLCASSPRTGSTDTQYFGPGTRLTVL.

The chain uses TRBV9 and TRBJ1-1, with D hard to call. This CDR3 spans 13 amino acids. V lost 6 bases to trimming and J lost 4 bases, with 13 bases between them. The germline gives CDR1 SGDLS, CDR2 YYNGEE. The CDR3 nucleotides are TGTGCCAGCACCGACCTGACGGGCACTGAAGCTTTCTTT. Protein: CASTDLTGTEAFF.

This clone was counted only a few times. The V call is TRBV6-5, the J call TRBJ2-7; maybe TRBD1 (6 bases). The CDR3 is 15 amino acids. V dropped 2 bases and J dropped 3 bases, with 14 bases sitting between them. Germline V lookup: CDR1 MNHEY, CDR2 SVGAGI. The DNA of the CDR3 is TGTGCCAGCAGTTACACGACGGGACAAGTCTACGAGCAGTACTTC. This encodes CASSYTTGQVYEQYF.

The chain employs TRBV6-5 and TRBJ1-5; 8 bases map to TRBD1. J gave up 5 bases and V 2 bases, and 5 bases lay outside the gene matches. The CDR3 is 15 residues long. The germline CDR1 and CDR2 sequences are MNHEY and SVGAGI. CDR3 sequence: CASSYGQGFHQPQHF. CDR3 DNA sequence: TGTGCCAGCAGTTACGGACAGGGATTCCATCAGCCCCAGCATTTT.

The chain uses TRBV14 and TRBJ2-6, with D unclear. The CDR3 runs 13 residues. Germline V CDR1 and CDR2: SGHDN, FVKESK. V was shortened by 7 bases and J by 3 bases, with 7 bases between the two germline ends. The CDR3 is CASTPSGANVLTF. The CDR3 DNA reads as TGTGCCAGCACCCCGAGTGGGGCCAACGTCCTGACTTTC.

Only one count was recorded for this clone. The J gene is TRBJ2-7, the V gene TRBV18; 8 bases map to TRBD1. The V gene's germline CDR1 is KGHSH and CDR2 LQKENI. V was pared by 5 bases and J by 6 bases, with 6 bases of the junction left unmatched. This CDR3 spans 13 amino acids. The CDR3 coding sequence is TGTGCCAGCTCAGGAGTGACAGGGGTCGAGCAGTACTTC. It is translated as CASSGVTGVEQYF. Drawing the rest from reference TRBV18 and TRBJ2-7, the complete variable domain is NAGVMQNPRHLVRRRGQEARLRCSPMKGHSHVYWYRQLPEEGLKFMVYLQKENIIDESGMPKERFSAEFPKEGPSILRIQQVVRGDSAAYFCASSGVTGVEQYFGPGTRLTVT.

This chain joins TRBV5-8 and TRBJ1-1; D unclear. Trimming stripped 4 bases from V and 5 bases from J, with 15 bases between. This CDR3 region has 14 residues. Per the germline V gene, CDR1 is SGHTS and CDR2 is YDEGEE. As DNA, the CDR3 is TGTGCCAGCAGCCCAGGAGTCTTTGGGACTGAAGCTTTCTTT. Translation: CASSPGVFGTEAFF. The full variable domain, completed using reference TRBV5-8 and TRBJ1-1, is EAGVTQSPTHLIKTRGQQATLRCSPISGHTSVYWYQQALGLGLQFLLWYDEGEERNRGNFPPRFSGRQFPNYSSELNVNALELEDSALYLCASSPGVFGTEAFFGQGTRLTVV.

This chain uses TRBV15 with TRBJ2-2, with 8 bases that match TRBD2. Germline CDR1 LNHNV, CDR2 YYDKDF (reference sequence). This CDR3 is built from 14 residues. The J segment lost 8 bases and the V segment lost 1 base, leaving 3 bases of the junction unmatched. The CDR3 nucleotides are TGTGCCACCAGCAGAGCGGGAGGGTCGGGGGAGCTGTTTTTT. Protein sequence: CATSRAGGSGELFF.

The V and J genes are TRBV6-5 and TRBJ2-6, with a possible D match to TRBD1 (6 bases). Germline-derived CDR1 and CDR2 are MNHEY and SVGAGI. The CDR3 runs to 16 residues. V lost 2 bases and J lost 0, with 8 bases in between. The CDR3 DNA follows: TGTGCCAGCAGTTACGACAGGAGCTCTGGGGCCAACGTCCTGACTTTC. Protein sequence: CASSYDRSSGANVLTF.

The chain employs TRBV10-1 and TRBJ2-7; D is perhaps TRBD1 or TRBD2 (5 bases each). With 7 bases removed from V and 0 bases from J, the gap between germline ends came to 13 bases. Per the germline V gene, CDR1 is WNHNN and CDR2 is SYGVQD (reference sequence). CDR3 size: 14 residues. CDR3 in DNA: TGCGCCAGCATGGGGACCGAAAACTCCTACGAGCAGTACTTC. Amino acid sequence: CASMGTENSYEQYF.

In its sample, this clone was seen once. V and J are TRBV5-1 and TRBJ2-1; no clear D gene. The germline V gene has CDR1 SGHRS and CDR2 YFSETQ. CDR3 size: 16 residues. Trimming stripped 0 bases from V and 2 bases from J, with 12 bases between. DNA of the CDR3: TGCGCCAGCAGCTTGGTGGCAGCTGCTGCCTACAATGAGCAGTTCTTC. Translated: CASSLVAAAAYNEQFF.

The rearrangement joins TRBV4-3 to TRBJ2-5; 7 nucleotides agree with TRBD1. V gave up 0 bases and J gave up 5 bases; unmatched junction bases: 6. Germline CDR1 LGHNA, CDR2 YSLEER. The CDR3 covers 15 residues. The CDR3 sequence: CASSQDLGRGETQYF. CDR3 DNA sequence: TGCGCCAGCAGCCAAGATCTGGGCAGGGGGGAGACCCAGTACTTC.

The chain links TRBV7-6 to TRBJ2-5, with 9 nucleotides matching TRBD2. CDR1 is SGHVS and CDR2 is FNYEAQ in the germline V gene. The CDR3 has 14 amino acids. With V trimmed by 5 bases and J by 2 bases, 3 bases remained unmatched. CDR3 sequence reads: CASSRSGGQETQYF. For the CDR3, the DNA is TGTGCCAGCAGCCGTAGCGGGGGTCAAGAGACCCAGTACTTC.